The clone carrying this T cell receptor (beta chain) was recorded a few times. Mouse germline and gene names are used. Sequencing ends 1 residue short of the CDR3 end; the germline J gene provides the rest. Germline CDR1 and CDR2: MSHET and SYDVDS. The length of the CDR3 is 12 residues. V lost 2 bases and J 7 bases, leaving 3 bases between the germline ends. Time point described: mouse harvest day 7 after allogeneic transplant. Mouse grafts combined 10^7 T-cell-depleted bone marrow cells with 10^6 splenic CD5+ T cells. The data were taken from a study of tissue T cells after allogeneic stem cell transplantation. The repertoire was sequenced with immunoSEQ multiplex PCR; TCRdb's copy has only in-frame clones and lacks some. This table has some 4,000 clones, 45% to 60% appearing once.

This chain connects TRBV29 to TRBJ1-6, with unresolved D. TRBJ1-6 is an ORF for which the function is uncertain. The sequence was collected from a female BALB/c mouse given C57BL/6 T cells with graft-versus-host disease after an allogeneic hematopoietic cell transplant. The specimen sequenced was lymph node tissue. The part of the CDR3 DNA that was read is TGTGCTAGCAGTTTAAGGAATTCGCCCCTCTAC. It codes for CASSLRNSPLY. The entire CDR3 reads CASSLRNSPLYF.